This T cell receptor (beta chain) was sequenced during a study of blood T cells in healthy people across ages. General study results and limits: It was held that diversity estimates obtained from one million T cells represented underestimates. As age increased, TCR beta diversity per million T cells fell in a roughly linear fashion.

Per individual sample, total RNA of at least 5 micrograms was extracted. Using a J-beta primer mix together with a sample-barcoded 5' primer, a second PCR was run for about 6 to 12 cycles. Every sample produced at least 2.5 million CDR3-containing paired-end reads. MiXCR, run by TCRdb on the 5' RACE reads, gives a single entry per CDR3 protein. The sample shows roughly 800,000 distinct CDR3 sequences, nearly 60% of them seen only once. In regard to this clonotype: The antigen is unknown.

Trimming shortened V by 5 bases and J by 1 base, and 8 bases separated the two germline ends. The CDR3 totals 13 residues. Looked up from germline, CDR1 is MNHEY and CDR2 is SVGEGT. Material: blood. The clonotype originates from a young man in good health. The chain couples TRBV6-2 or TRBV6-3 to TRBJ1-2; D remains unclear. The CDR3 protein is CASSDWGNYGYTF. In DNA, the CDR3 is TGTGCCAGCAGTGACTGGGGTAACTATGGCTACACCTTC.